The 20 T cell receptor beta chains presented below share a single source sample, sequenced in a study of CD8 T cells in Susac syndrome. An amount of RNA that ranged from about 0.45 to 1 ug was reverse transcribed with random hexamers. TCRdb re-called the immunoSEQ multiplex PCR reads with MiXCR, one entry per CDR3 protein. The sample gives fewer than 350,000 distinct CDR3 sequences, approximately 85% of which show up once; around 0.22% is in the top ten. Sequencing used CD8+ T cells from PBMCs. These receptors all come from a human donor with multiple sclerosis.

This clonotype was found a few times. V is TRBV27 and J is TRBJ2-7, with TRBD1 identical over 7 bases. After removal of 6 bases from V and 2 bases from J, the junction contained 7 bases not matched to a gene. The CDR3 consists of 14 residues. The V gene's germline CDR1 is MNHEY and CDR2 SMNVEV (reference sequence). For the CDR3, the DNA is TGTGCCAGCAGCCTGACAGGGTCTACCTACGAGCAGTACTTC. Translated, it gives CASSLTGSTYEQYF.

The CDR3 sequence is CASSVGPGLAWNEQFF. CDR3 nucleotide sequence: TGTGCCAGCAGCGTAGGACCGGGACTAGCATGGAATGAGCAGTTCTTC. This chain joins TRBV7-9 and TRBJ2-1, with TRBD2 matching 9 bases. Germline assignment: CDR1 SEHNR and CDR2 FQNEAQ (reference sequence). The CDR3 loop spans 16 amino acids. V gave up 5 bases and J gave up 7 bases; unmatched junction bases: 12.

The table lists this clonotype with a count of one. V usage is TRBV20-1 and J usage is TRBJ2-2; perhaps TRBD2 as D (5 bases). Germline assignment: CDR1 DFQATT and CDR2 SNEGSKA (reference sequence). This CDR3 has 13 residues. The germline V and J ends were trimmed by 6 bases and 5 bases, with 13 bases remaining between them. This CDR3 reads CSAVRTVTGELFF. In DNA form, the CDR3 reads TGCAGTGCCGTTCGGACTGTTACCGGGGAGCTGTTTTTT.

The chain recombines TRBV15 with TRBJ2-2; D is possibly TRBD1 or TRBD2 (5 bases each). CDR3 length equals 14 residues. Looked up from germline, CDR1 is LNHNV and CDR2 is YYDKDF (reference sequence). V was pared by 0 bases and J by 6 bases, with 8 bases between. The CDR3 DNA sequence: TGTGCCACCAGCAGAGATACGGGGCCCGGGGAGCTGTTTTTT. Encoded protein: CATSRDTGPGELFF.

This chain links TRBV11-2 with TRBJ2-7, with TRBD1 identical over 7 bases. CDR1 SGHAT and CDR2 FQNNGV come from the germline V gene. V lost 5 bases and J lost 3; bases outside the gene matches: 10. The length of the CDR3 is 15 residues. This chain's CDR3 is CASSAPLGTDYEQYF. CDR3 in DNA: TGTGCCAGCAGCGCTCCGCTGGGGACAGACTACGAGCAGTACTTC.

V is TRBV27 and J is TRBJ2-7; weak D call: TRBD2 (6 bases). The CDR3 is 15 residues long. Germline lookup yields CDR1 MNHEY and CDR2 SMNVEV (reference sequence). Trimming removed 3 bases at V and 0 bases at J, with 12 bases between. CDR3 DNA: TGTGCCAGCAGTTTCGCGGGGAGTAGCTCCTACGAGCAGTACTTC. Protein sequence: CASSFAGSSSYEQYF.

The chain uses TRBV11-2 and TRBJ2-2; D gene ambiguous. Germline V gene sequence: CDR1 SGHAT, CDR2 FQNNGV. V was clipped by 5 bases and J by 6 bases, with 7 bases between them. There are 12 residues in the CDR3. Written as DNA, the CDR3 is TGTGCCAGCAGCCGTACGGCCGGGGAGCTGTTTTTT. This codes for CASSRTAGELFF.

The chain employs TRBV6-5 and TRBJ2-7; D is unclear. The CDR3 is 13 amino acids. Trimming removed 5 bases from V and 3 bases from J, with 11 bases in between. CDR1 MNHEY and CDR2 SVGAGI come from the germline V gene. The CDR3 bases are TGTGCCAGCAGTCGAGAGGAAAACTACGAGCAGTACTTC. It translates to CASSREENYEQYF.

Only a few counts were recorded for this clonotype. The chain joins TRBV29-1 to TRBJ2-7; unclear D gene. V was trimmed by 2 bases and J by 2 bases, leaving 16 bases between them. The length of the CDR3 is 15 residues. Germline values: CDR1 SQVTM, CDR2 ANQGSEA. DNA for the CDR3: TGCAGCGTTGAAACGGACGAAACCTTCCCCTACGAGCAGTACTTC. Its translation: CSVETDETFPYEQYF.

This clonotype has just one count. The CDR3 DNA is TGTGCCAGCAGCTCGGGGACTAAGCTCTACGAGCAGTACTTC. It translates to CASSSGTKLYEQYF. This chain joins TRBV7-2 and TRBJ2-7; 7 nucleotides match TRBD2. This CDR3 contains 14 residues. Germline lookup yields CDR1 SGHTA and CDR2 FQGNSA. J was trimmed by 3 bases and V by 4 bases; bases with no gene match: 6.

V gene TRBV27 combines with J gene TRBJ2-3; D might be TRBD2 (5 bases). The CDR3 extends over 15 amino acids. Trimming shortened V by 3 bases and J by 6 bases, and 16 bases separated the two germline ends. Germline V gene data show CDR1 as MNHEY and CDR2 as SMNVEV (reference sequence). The CDR3 loop reads CASSFPKRECDTQYF. CDR3 coding DNA: TGTGCCAGCAGTTTCCCCAAGAGGGAGTGCGATACGCAGTATTTT.

The chain recombines TRBV7-6 with TRBJ2-2; 9 bases are shared with TRBD2. Trimming cost V 1 base and J 6 bases; bases outside gene matches: 12. CDR1 is SGHVS and CDR2 is FNYEAQ in the germline V gene. This CDR3 is 18 amino acids long. CDR3 in DNA: TGTGCCAGCAGCTTAGGAAGTCGGACTAGCGTGAGAGCCGGGGAGCTGTTTTTT. Translated, it gives CASSLGSRTSVRAGELFF.

The rearrangement uses TRBV7-9 and TRBJ2-5; D possibly uses TRBD1 or TRBD2 (5 bases each). CDR3 length equals 14 residues. Trimming pared 5 bases from V and 6 bases from J, leaving 16 bases between. Germline assignment: CDR1 SEHNR and CDR2 FQNEAQ (reference sequence). This CDR3 reads CASSPQTGGKTQYF. CDR3 nucleotide sequence: TGTGCCAGCAGCCCCCAGACTGGGGGAAAGACCCAGTACTTC.

The rearrangement joins TRBV6-5 to TRBJ1-4, with unresolved D. V was trimmed by 6 bases and J by 14 bases, leaving 19 bases between them. The CDR3 runs 13 residues. Germline assignment: CDR1 MNHEY and CDR2 SVGAGI. DNA for the CDR3: TGTGCCAGCAGCCCGGGGAGGTCGATGGCGCTGTTTTTT. It specifies CASSPGRSMALFF.

This chain uses TRBV28 with TRBJ2-1, with 13 bases matching TRBD2. The length of the CDR3 is 15 residues. V shed 6 bases and J 12 bases; nucleotides not matched to a gene: 11. From germline, CDR1 is MDHEN and CDR2 SYDVKM. In nucleotides, the CDR3 is TGTGCCAGCAGATCCACTAGCGGGGGGGGTTGTGGGCAGTTCTTC. Translating it yields CASRSTSGGGCGQFF.

The rearrangement uses TRBV15 and TRBJ1-1, with D possibly matching TRBD1 (6 bases). Germline V gene data show CDR1 as LNHNV and CDR2 as YYDKDF (reference sequence). V lost 3 bases and J lost 5, with 10 bases in between. The CDR3 is 13 amino acids. The CDR3 reads CATSSWQGTEAFF. CDR3 nucleotide sequence: TGTGCCACCAGCAGTTGGCAGGGGACTGAAGCTTTCTTT.

The V gene is TRBV4-3, the J gene TRBJ2-1, with 11 bases lining up with TRBD2. The germline V gene has CDR1 LGHNA and CDR2 YSLEER. Trimming cost V 0 bases and J 9 bases; bases outside gene matches: 10. This CDR3 spans 17 amino acids. CDR3 loop: CASSQEGVAGGPSEQFF. The CDR3 DNA reads TGCGCCAGCAGCCAAGAAGGTGTAGCGGGAGGGCCGAGTGAGCAGTTCTTC.

This clonotype has a handful of counts. A junction end diverges from the germline sequence, so it may reflect a read error. The chain links TRBV2 to TRBJ2-7; D possibly matches TRBD1 or TRBD2 (5 bases each). This CDR3 comprises 13 residues. Per the germline V gene, CDR1 is SNHLY and CDR2 is FYNNEI. CDR3 protein: CASEDGTSDEQYF. Written as DNA, the CDR3 is TGTGCCAGCGAAGACGGGACCTCCGACGAGCAGTACTTC.

The chain is built from TRBV4-1 and TRBJ2-7; 8 bases line up with TRBD2. V was clipped by 1 base and J by 4 bases; unmatched bases: 9. Germline loops: CDR1 MGHRA, CDR2 YSYEKL. The CDR3 is 16 residues long. CDR3 coding DNA: TGCGCCAGCAGCCAAGCGAGACTAGCGATCATGTACGAGCAGTACTTC. It specifies CASSQARLAIMYEQYF.

The genes are TRBV4-3 and TRBJ2-2, with D possibly being TRBD1 (6 bases). Germline values: CDR1 LGHNA, CDR2 YSLEER. V gave up 4 bases and J gave up 7 bases, with 16 bases separating them. The CDR3 consists of 15 residues. The DNA of the CDR3 is TGCGCCAGCAGCCTCAGTCAGGGGTGGAGCGGGGAGCTGTTTTTT. Translation: CASSLSQGWSGELFF.